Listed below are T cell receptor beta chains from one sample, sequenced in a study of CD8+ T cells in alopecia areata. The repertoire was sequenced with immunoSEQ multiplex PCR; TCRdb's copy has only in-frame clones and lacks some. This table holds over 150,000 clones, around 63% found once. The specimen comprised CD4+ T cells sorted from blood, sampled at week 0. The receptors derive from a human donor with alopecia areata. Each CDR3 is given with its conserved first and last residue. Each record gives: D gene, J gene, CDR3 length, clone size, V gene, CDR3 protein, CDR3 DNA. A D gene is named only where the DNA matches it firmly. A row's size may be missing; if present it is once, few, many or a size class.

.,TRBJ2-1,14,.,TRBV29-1,CSVEGRNNYNEQFF,TGCAGCGTTGAAGGACGGAACAACTACAATGAGCAGTTCTTC
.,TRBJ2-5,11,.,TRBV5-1,CASSLDETQYF,TGCGCCAGCAGCTTGGATGAGACCCAGTACTTC
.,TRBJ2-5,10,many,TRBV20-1,CSASQETQYF,TGCAGTGCTAGTCAGGAGACCCAGTACTTC
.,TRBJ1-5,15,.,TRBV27,CASSLSGGINQPQHF,TGTGCCAGCAGTTTATCGGGAGGGATAAATCAGCCCCAGCATTTT
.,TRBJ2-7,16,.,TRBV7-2,CASSLARSKNSYEQYF,TGTGCCAGCAGCTTAGCGCGCAGCAAAAACTCCTACGAGCAGTACTTC
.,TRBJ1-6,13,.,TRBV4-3,CASSQGEDSPLHF,TGCGCCAGCAGCCAAGGGGAGGACTCACCCCTCCACTTT
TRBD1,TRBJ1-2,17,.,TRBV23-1,CASSQINQDREGHGYTF,TGCGCCAGCAGTCAAATAAACCAGGACAGGGAAGGTCATGGCTACACCTTC
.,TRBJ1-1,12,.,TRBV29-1,CSVVPSETEAFF,TGCAGCGTTGTCCCGTCCGAGACTGAAGCTTTCTTT
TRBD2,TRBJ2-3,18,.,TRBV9,CASSESTRTSGVTDTQYF,TGTGCCAGCAGCGAAAGTACTCGGACTAGCGGGGTCACAGATACGCAGTATTTT
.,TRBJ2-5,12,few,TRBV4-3,CASSQLQETQYF,TGCGCCAGCAGCCAGCTACAAGAGACCCAGTACTTC
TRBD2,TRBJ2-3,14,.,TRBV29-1,CSVPKREGGDTQYF,TGCAGCGTCCCAAAACGGGAGGGTGGAGATACGCAGTATTTT
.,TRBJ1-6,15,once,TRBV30,CAWSVSLKDDSPLHF,TGTGCCTGGAGTGTAAGCCTGAAGGATGATTCACCCCTCCACTTT
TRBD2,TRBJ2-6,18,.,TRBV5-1,CASSPWTSGRSGANVLTF,TGCGCCAGCAGCCCCTGGACTAGCGGACGCTCTGGGGCCAACGTCCTGACTTTC
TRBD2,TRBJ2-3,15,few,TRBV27,CASVRLAGATDTQYF,TGTGCCAGCGTTAGATTAGCGGGAGCCACAGATACGCAGTATTTT
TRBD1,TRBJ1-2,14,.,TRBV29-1,CSVVPLTGTYGYTF,TGCAGCGTTGTACCATTGACAGGGACCTATGGCTACACCTTC
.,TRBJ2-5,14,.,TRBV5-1,CASSLFPGGETQYF,TGCGCCAGCAGCTTGTTTCCAGGAGGGGAGACCCAGTACTTC
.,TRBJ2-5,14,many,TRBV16,CASSQGGAGETQYF,TGTGCCAGCAGCCAAGGAGGGGCCGGAGAGACCCAGTACTTC
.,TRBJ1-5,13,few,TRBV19,CASSIGADQPQHF,TGTGCCAGTAGTATAGGTGCGGATCAGCCCCAGCATTTT
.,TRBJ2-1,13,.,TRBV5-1,CASSSRQGNEQFF,TGCGCCAGCAGCTCGCGGCAGGGGAATGAGCAGTTCTTC
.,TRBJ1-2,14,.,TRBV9,CASTGTVSDYGYTF,TGTGCCAGCACAGGGACGGTGTCGGACTATGGCTACACCTTC
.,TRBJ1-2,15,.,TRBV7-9,CASSFLSTGTRGYTF,TGTGCCAGCAGCTTTCTAAGTACAGGGACGCGCGGCTACACCTTC
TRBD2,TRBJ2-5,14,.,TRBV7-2,CASSLTSGVETQYF,TGTGCCAGCAGCCTGACTAGCGGGGTTGAGACCCAGTACTTC
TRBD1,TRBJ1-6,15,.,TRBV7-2,CASSKGAGSNSPLHF,TGTGCCAGCAGCAAGGGGGCCGGGAGTAATTCACCCCTCCACTTT
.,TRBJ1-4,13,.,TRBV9,CASSVGENEKLFF,TGTGCCAGCAGCGTAGGCGAGAATGAAAAACTGTTTTTT
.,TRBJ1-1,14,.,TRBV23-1,CASSQGREGTEAFF,TGCGCCAGCAGTCAGGGCAGGGAGGGAACCGAAGCTTTCTTT
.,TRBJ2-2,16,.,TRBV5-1,CASSLGSTVNTGELFF,TGCGCCAGCAGCTTGGGCTCAACAGTTAACACCGGGGAGCTGTTTTTT
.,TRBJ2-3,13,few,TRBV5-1,CASSLEGTDTQYF,TGCGCCAGCAGCTTGGAAGGCACAGATACGCAGTATTTT
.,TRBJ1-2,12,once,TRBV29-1,CSVGEGALGYTF,TGCAGCGTTGGCGAAGGGGCGCTTGGCTACACCTTC
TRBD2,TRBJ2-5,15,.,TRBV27,CASSLTGGAVKTQYF,TGTGCCAGCAGTTTAACGGGGGGGGCTGTGAAGACCCAGTACTTC
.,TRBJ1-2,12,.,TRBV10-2,CASSLGGDGYTF,TGCGCCAGCAGTCTGGGGGGAGATGGCTACACCTTC
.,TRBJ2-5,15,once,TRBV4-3,CASSQDPTPQETQYF,TGCGCCAGCAGCCAAGATCCAACACCCCAAGAGACCCAGTACTTC
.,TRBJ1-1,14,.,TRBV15,CATSRATASTEAFF,TGTGCCACCAGCAGAGCCACAGCGAGCACTGAAGCTTTCTTT